This is a list of T cell receptor beta chains from one sample in a study of molecular identifiers for immune sequencing clone quantification. TCRdb independently ran MiXCR on the PCR reads; one entry per CDR3 protein. The sample contains hundreds of thousands of distinct CDR3 sequences, roughly 24% of which appear only once. Specimen: naive CD8+ T cells from blood, with Jurkat cell RNA spiked in. Receptor source: a human donor in good health. Some libraries in this study had Jurkat cell RNA spiked in. Both conserved end residues are part of each CDR3. Each record gives: V gene, clone size, CDR3 protein. A row's size may be missing; if present it is once, few, many or a size class.

TRBV7-2 many CASSLLAGGPADTQYF
TRBV29-1 few CSVGEQGYQPQHF
TRBV28 NA CASRFSPQGMDTEAFF
TRBV7-2 many CASSLLGLTEAFF
TRBV27 NA CASSPLGTSGTSYEQYF
TRBV4-3 few CASSQDWGVAYEQYF
TRBV10-2 NA CASRGTALGTGELFF
TRBV6-5 many CASSYSNPPGTSGNEQYF
TRBV15 many CATADGGTGGSYNEQFF
TRBV7-2 NA CASSAYGQGASGELFF
TRBV6-5 few CASSFRDRAYEQFF
TRBV28 NA CASSLDWTVTLSSYEQYF
TRBV3-1 NA CASSQDYGAGANVLTF
TRBV6-2/TRBV6-3 NA CASGYSFPQPQHF
TRBV4-3 NA CASSQGTGSDEKLFF
TRBV7-9 NA CASGFSYEQYF
TRBV23-1 NA CASSRQGNYEQYF
TRBV7-2 many CASSLAGTSYEQYF
TRBV28 few CASSSGTGLETQYF
TRBV28 many CASSPFHVGTGVNIQYF
TRBV6-5 few CASRPFEGFYEQYF
TRBV20-1 NA CSAEPPGTSVSTDTQYF
TRBV20-1 many CSARLGTAPLETQYF
TRBV13 NA CASSGLTGTDTQYF
TRBV12-3/TRBV12-4 many CASSLGGHYEQYF
TRBV10-3 NA CAISESVGQETQYF
TRBV19 few CASSMVGEQFF
TRBV5-1 few CASSSGITLEHEKLFF
TRBV6-5 few CASSYSRAVEQYF
TRBV6-2/TRBV6-3 many CASSSAHEQYF
TRBV11-2 many CASSSVVRSSYEQYF
TRBV19 many CASSISGLAVNTGELFF
TRBV5-5 NA CASSLARTVRPSTEAFF